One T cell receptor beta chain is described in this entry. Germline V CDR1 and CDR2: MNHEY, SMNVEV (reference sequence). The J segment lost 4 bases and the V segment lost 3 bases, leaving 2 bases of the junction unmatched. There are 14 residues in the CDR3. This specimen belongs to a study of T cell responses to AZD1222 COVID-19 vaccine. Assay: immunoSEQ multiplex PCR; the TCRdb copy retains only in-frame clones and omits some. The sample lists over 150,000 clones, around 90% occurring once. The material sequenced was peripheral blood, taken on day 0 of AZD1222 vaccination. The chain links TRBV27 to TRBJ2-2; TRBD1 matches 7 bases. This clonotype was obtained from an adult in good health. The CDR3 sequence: CASSFDRVTGELFF. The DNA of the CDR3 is TGTGCCAGCAGTTTTGACAGGGTCACCGGGGAGCTGTTTTTT.